These 2 T cell receptor beta chains originate from one sample sequenced in a study of cytomegalovirus exposure and HLA in healthy donors. Method: immunoSEQ multiplex PCR; TCRdb's copy keeps in-frame clones and lacks some. The data contain about 180,000 clones, 85% of them singletons. The sequenced sample was PBMCs. The receptors originated from a man in his late teens or twenties in good health and CMV-seropositive.

The rearrangement uses TRBV7-2 and TRBJ1-2; TRBD1 matches at 7 bases. There are 15 residues in the CDR3. V shed 1 base, J shed 2 bases, and the junction held 4 bases outside the gene matches. The germline CDR1 and CDR2 sequences are SGHTA and FQGNSA. The DNA for the CDR3 is TGTGCCAGCAGCTTAGTTGAGACAGGGAACTATGGCTACACCTTC. Amino acids: CASSLVETGNYGYTF.

The chain couples TRBV25-1 to TRBJ1-2, with D unresolved. CDR1 and CDR2 (germline): MGHDK, SYGVNS. V was clipped by 4 bases and J by 8 bases, with 11 bases between them. This CDR3 spans 12 amino acids. CDR3 DNA: TGTGCCAGCAGTGTCGCGACGGGGGGCTACACCTTC. Translating gives CASSVATGGYTF.